The rows below give T cell receptor beta chains drawn from one sample of a study of blood T cell repertoires in COVID-19. TCRdb's table, derived via immunoSEQ multiplex PCR, lists solely in-frame clones and lacks some. Here the sample spans over 200,000 clones, 82% being singletons. The sample consisted of peripheral blood. The receptor source for this set is a middle-aged woman with acute or convalescent COVID-19. Each CDR3 is given with its conserved first and last residue. Each record gives: D gene, V gene, J gene, clone size, CDR3 protein, CDR3 DNA. A D gene is named only where the DNA matches it firmly. The size of a clone is reported for some rows only, either as once, few or many, or as a class for expanded clones.

d_call: TRBD2; v_call: TRBV6-2/TRBV6-3; j_call: TRBJ2-1; clone_size: -; cdr3_aa: CASSYSLAGDHEQFF; cdr3_nt: TGTGCCAGCAGTTACTCCCTAGCGGGAGATCATGAGCAGTTCTTC
d_call: TRBD1; v_call: TRBV24-1; j_call: TRBJ2-7; clone_size: few; cdr3_aa: CATSDFRDSSDEQYF; cdr3_nt: TGTGCCACCAGTGATTTTAGGGACAGCTCGGACGAGCAGTACTTC
d_call: -; v_call: TRBV12-5; j_call: TRBJ1-2; clone_size: -; cdr3_aa: CASGLIVTTAGENGYTF; cdr3_nt: TGTGCTAGTGGTTTAATTGTAACGACAGCTGGCGAGAATGGCTACACCTTC
d_call: TRBD2; v_call: TRBV24-1; j_call: TRBJ2-5; clone_size: -; cdr3_aa: CATSASGRIQETQYF; cdr3_nt: TGTGCCACCAGTGCTAGCGGGAGGATCCAAGAGACCCAGTACTTC
d_call: -; v_call: TRBV7-2; j_call: TRBJ2-5; clone_size: -; cdr3_aa: CASQGPGETQYF; cdr3_nt: TGTGCCAGCCAGGGGCCGGGGGAGACCCAGTACTTC
d_call: TRBD2; v_call: TRBV25-1; j_call: TRBJ2-3; clone_size: -; cdr3_aa: CASSSLGAGAADTQYF; cdr3_nt: TGTGCCAGCAGTTCCCTGGGAGCGGGGGCGGCAGATACGCAGTATTTT
d_call: TRBD1; v_call: TRBV7-2; j_call: TRBJ2-1; clone_size: -; cdr3_aa: CASSITGTGFIREQFF; cdr3_nt: TGTGCCAGCAGCATAACCGGGACAGGGTTTATTCGTGAGCAGTTCTTC
d_call: -; v_call: TRBV5-1; j_call: TRBJ1-1; clone_size: -; cdr3_aa: CASRVDRVKNTEAFF; cdr3_nt: TGCGCCAGCCGCGTTGACCGGGTAAAGAACACTGAAGCTTTCTTT
d_call: -; v_call: TRBV28; j_call: TRBJ1-5; clone_size: -; cdr3_aa: CASSLRAGVVQPQHF; cdr3_nt: TGTGCCAGCAGTTTAAGGGCAGGGGTGGTTCAGCCCCAGCATTTT
d_call: TRBD1; v_call: TRBV12-5; j_call: TRBJ1-1; clone_size: few; cdr3_aa: CASGSRQGKNTEAFF; cdr3_nt: TGTGCTAGTGGTTCCAGACAGGGGAAGAACACTGAAGCTTTCTTT
d_call: TRBD2; v_call: TRBV29-1; j_call: TRBJ2-5; clone_size: -; cdr3_aa: CSAIGRNAGTTIKETQYF; cdr3_nt: TGCAGCGCTATCGGAAGAAACGCCGGGACTACCATAAAAGAGACCCAGTACTTC
d_call: TRBD1; v_call: TRBV7-6; j_call: TRBJ1-2; clone_size: -; cdr3_aa: CASSSGQGIYGYTF; cdr3_nt: TGTGCCAGCAGCTCAGGACAGGGTATCTATGGCTACACCTTC
d_call: TRBD2; v_call: TRBV10-3; j_call: TRBJ2-2; clone_size: -; cdr3_aa: CAVTSGNTGELFF; cdr3_nt: TGTGCCGTGACTAGCGGGAACACCGGGGAGCTGTTTTTT
d_call: TRBD1; v_call: TRBV5-1; j_call: TRBJ1-2; clone_size: -; cdr3_aa: CASSPGQSGIYGYTF; cdr3_nt: TGCGCCAGCAGCCCGGGACAGAGTGGAATCTATGGCTACACCTTC
d_call: -; v_call: TRBV5-4; j_call: TRBJ2-7; clone_size: few; cdr3_aa: CASSLGGVYEQYF; cdr3_nt: TGTGCCAGCAGCTTGGGGGGGGTGTACGAGCAGTACTTC
d_call: TRBD2; v_call: TRBV4-2; j_call: TRBJ2-1; clone_size: many; cdr3_aa: CASSQDQRGGYEQFF; cdr3_nt: TGTGCCAGCAGCCAAGATCAGCGGGGGGGATATGAGCAGTTCTTC
d_call: -; v_call: TRBV11-2; j_call: TRBJ2-5; clone_size: -; cdr3_aa: CASSHTRGATQGTQYF; cdr3_nt: TGTGCCAGCAGCCACACGCGCGGGGCCACTCAGGGGACCCAGTACTTC
d_call: TRBD2; v_call: TRBV19; j_call: TRBJ2-3; clone_size: -; cdr3_aa: CASSIPGGGTDTQYF; cdr3_nt: TGTGCCAGTAGTATTCCCGGGGGGGGCACAGATACGCAGTATTTT
d_call: TRBD2; v_call: TRBV4-1; j_call: TRBJ2-3; clone_size: -; cdr3_aa: CASSQRGLAGFPITTDTQYF; cdr3_nt: TGCGCCAGCAGCCAGAGAGGACTAGCGGGTTTCCCCATAACTACAGATACGCAGTATTTT
d_call: TRBD1; v_call: TRBV5-1; j_call: TRBJ1-6; clone_size: -; cdr3_aa: CASSGGSYNSPLHF; cdr3_nt: TGCGCCAGTTCAGGGGGCTCCTATAATTCACCCCTCCACTTT
d_call: TRBD1; v_call: TRBV6-5; j_call: TRBJ1-1; clone_size: -; cdr3_aa: CASSYSRGDTEAFF; cdr3_nt: TGTGCCAGCAGTTACTCCAGGGGGGACACTGAAGCTTTCTTT
d_call: -; v_call: TRBV10-3; j_call: TRBJ2-1; clone_size: once; cdr3_aa: CAISVTAGTSYNEQFF; cdr3_nt: TGTGCCATCAGTGTAACGGCAGGTACGTCCTACAATGAGCAGTTCTTC
d_call: TRBD1; v_call: TRBV7-6; j_call: TRBJ2-5; clone_size: few; cdr3_aa: CASSSGTGGETQYF; cdr3_nt: TGTGCCAGCAGCTCCGGGACAGGGGGAGAGACCCAGTACTTC
d_call: -; v_call: TRBV7-6; j_call: TRBJ2-7; clone_size: -; cdr3_aa: CASSHTSSREQYF; cdr3_nt: TGTGCCAGCAGTCATACTAGTTCTCGCGAGCAGTACTTC
d_call: TRBD2; v_call: TRBV19; j_call: TRBJ2-1; clone_size: few; cdr3_aa: CASSIVIAGGLEQFF; cdr3_nt: TGTGCCAGTAGTATCGTTATAGCGGGAGGACTTGAGCAGTTCTTC
d_call: -; v_call: TRBV30; j_call: TRBJ1-3; clone_size: -; cdr3_aa: CAWSPGTADSGNTIYF; cdr3_nt: TGTGCCTGGAGTCCCGGGACTGCTGACTCTGGAAACACCATATATTTT
d_call: -; v_call: TRBV11-2; j_call: TRBJ2-3; clone_size: -; cdr3_aa: CASSPGTSTDTQYF; cdr3_nt: TGTGCCAGCAGCCCGGGGACTAGCACAGATACGCAGTATTTT
d_call: -; v_call: TRBV6-1; j_call: TRBJ2-5; clone_size: -; cdr3_aa: CASSEAFRGTSQETQYF; cdr3_nt: TGTGCCAGCAGTGAAGCGTTCAGGGGGACTAGCCAAGAGACCCAGTACTTC
d_call: TRBD1; v_call: TRBV7-6; j_call: TRBJ1-3; clone_size: -; cdr3_aa: CASSSSPPTGAGNTIYF; cdr3_nt: TGTGCCAGCAGCTCCTCCCCACCCACAGGGGCTGGAAACACCATATATTTT
d_call: -; v_call: TRBV4-1; j_call: TRBJ1-1; clone_size: -; cdr3_aa: CASSQDRYTEAFF; cdr3_nt: TGCGCCAGCAGCCAAGACCGTTACACTGAAGCTTTCTTT
d_call: -; v_call: TRBV18; j_call: TRBJ2-3; clone_size: -; cdr3_aa: CASSLRLEDTQYF; cdr3_nt: TGTGCCAGCTCACTCAGACTAGAGGATACGCAGTATTTT
d_call: TRBD2; v_call: TRBV10-2; j_call: TRBJ2-3; clone_size: -; cdr3_aa: CASRGGGVAGDTDTQYF; cdr3_nt: TGCGCCAGCAGGGGCGGGGGGGTAGCGGGGGACACAGATACGCAGTATTTT
d_call: TRBD1; v_call: TRBV7-9; j_call: TRBJ1-2; clone_size: -; cdr3_aa: CASSSTGQANYGYTF; cdr3_nt: TGTGCCAGCAGCTCGACAGGGCAAGCTAACTATGGCTACACCTTC
d_call: TRBD1; v_call: TRBV14; j_call: TRBJ2-7; clone_size: -; cdr3_aa: CASSQVLFGTGLTSSYEQYF; cdr3_nt: TGTGCCAGCAGCCAAGTCCTTTTCGGGACAGGTCTAACTTCCTCCTACGAGCAGTACTTC
d_call: -; v_call: TRBV11-2; j_call: TRBJ1-4; clone_size: -; cdr3_aa: CASSLGYRVDEKLFF; cdr3_nt: TGTGCCAGCAGCTTAGGTTACCGCGTGGATGAAAAACTGTTTTTT
d_call: TRBD1; v_call: TRBV5-1; j_call: TRBJ2-5; clone_size: -; cdr3_aa: CASSLGRTGAQETQYF; cdr3_nt: TGCGCCAGCAGCTTGGGCCGGACAGGGGCTCAAGAGACCCAGTACTTC
d_call: -; v_call: TRBV13; j_call: TRBJ2-7; clone_size: -; cdr3_aa: CASSLGVRQAQSEQYF; cdr3_nt: TGTGCCAGCAGCTTAGGTGTTCGCCAGGCGCAGAGCGAGCAGTACTTC
d_call: -; v_call: TRBV27; j_call: TRBJ2-7; clone_size: -; cdr3_aa: CASRPSPQVYEQYF; cdr3_nt: TGTGCCAGCAGGCCATCACCGCAGGTTTACGAGCAGTACTTC
d_call: TRBD2; v_call: TRBV12-5; j_call: TRBJ2-2; clone_size: few; cdr3_aa: CASGLVQAPLAGGPGGTGELFF; cdr3_nt: TGTGCTAGTGGTTTGGTACAAGCCCCACTAGCGGGAGGGCCAGGGGGAACCGGGGAGCTGTTTTTT
d_call: TRBD2; v_call: TRBV24-1; j_call: TRBJ2-1; clone_size: -; cdr3_aa: CATSDTWGSGRAGDEQFF; cdr3_nt: TGTGCCACCAGTGATACATGGGGTAGCGGGAGGGCCGGGGATGAGCAGTTCTTC
d_call: TRBD2; v_call: TRBV6-5; j_call: TRBJ2-2; clone_size: -; cdr3_aa: CASRPSGKAGELFF; cdr3_nt: TGTGCCAGCAGGCCTAGCGGGAAGGCCGGGGAGCTGTTTTTT
d_call: TRBD1; v_call: TRBV2; j_call: TRBJ2-2; clone_size: -; cdr3_aa: CASKKGQRNTGELFF; cdr3_nt: TGTGCCAGCAAAAAGGGACAGAGAAACACCGGGGAGCTGTTTTTT
d_call: -; v_call: TRBV3-1/TRBV3-2; j_call: TRBJ2-2; clone_size: -; cdr3_aa: CASSQAGFGMSAGELFF; cdr3_nt: TGTGCCAGCAGCCAAGCAGGGTTTGGTATGAGTGCCGGGGAGCTGTTTTTT
d_call: -; v_call: TRBV7-8; j_call: TRBJ2-5; clone_size: once; cdr3_aa: CASSSRVSRQETQYF; cdr3_nt: TGTGCCAGCAGCTCGCGGGTCTCGAGGCAAGAGACCCAGTACTTC
d_call: -; v_call: TRBV6-5; j_call: TRBJ2-1; clone_size: -; cdr3_aa: CASSYPSNEQFF; cdr3_nt: TGTGCCAGCAGTTACCCCTCCAATGAGCAGTTCTTC
d_call: TRBD1; v_call: TRBV7-7; j_call: TRBJ2-2; clone_size: once; cdr3_aa: CASSGDRGAGTGELFF; cdr3_nt: TGTGCCAGCAGCGGCGACAGGGGCGCTGGCACCGGGGAGCTGTTTTTT
d_call: TRBD2; v_call: TRBV5-6; j_call: TRBJ2-1; clone_size: -; cdr3_aa: CASSFMTSGSSEQFF; cdr3_nt: TGTGCCAGCAGCTTTATGACTAGCGGGAGTTCTGAGCAGTTCTTC
d_call: -; v_call: TRBV6-6; j_call: TRBJ2-5; clone_size: -; cdr3_aa: CASSYNREGETQYF; cdr3_nt: TGTGCCAGCAGTTACAACAGGGAAGGAGAGACCCAGTACTTC
d_call: TRBD2; v_call: TRBV13; j_call: TRBJ2-1; clone_size: -; cdr3_aa: CASSSLGTSGTNEQFF; cdr3_nt: TGTGCCAGCAGTTCACTAGGGACTAGCGGAACCAATGAGCAGTTCTTC
d_call: -; v_call: TRBV30; j_call: TRBJ1-4; clone_size: once; cdr3_aa: CAWSVPAVPYPSLFF; cdr3_nt: TGTGCCTGGAGTGTTCCCGCCGTTCCCTACCCGTCTCTGTTTTTT